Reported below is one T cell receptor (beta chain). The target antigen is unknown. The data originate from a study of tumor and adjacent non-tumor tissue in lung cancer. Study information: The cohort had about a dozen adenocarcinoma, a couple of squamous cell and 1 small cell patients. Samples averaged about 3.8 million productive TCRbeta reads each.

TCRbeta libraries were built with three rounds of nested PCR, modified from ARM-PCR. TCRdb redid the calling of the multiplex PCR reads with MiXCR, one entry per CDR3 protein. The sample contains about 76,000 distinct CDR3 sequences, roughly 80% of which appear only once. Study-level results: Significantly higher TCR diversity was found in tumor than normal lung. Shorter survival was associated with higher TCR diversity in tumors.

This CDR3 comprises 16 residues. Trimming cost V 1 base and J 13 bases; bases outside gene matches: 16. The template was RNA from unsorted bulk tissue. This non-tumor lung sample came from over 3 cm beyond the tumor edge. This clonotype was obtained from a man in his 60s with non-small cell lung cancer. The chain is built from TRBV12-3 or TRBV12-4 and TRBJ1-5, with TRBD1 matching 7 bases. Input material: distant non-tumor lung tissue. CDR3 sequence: CASSLDRGRSNQTQHF. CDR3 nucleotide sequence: TGTGCCAGCAGTTTAGACAGGGGTAGGAGCAATCAGACTCAGCATTTT.